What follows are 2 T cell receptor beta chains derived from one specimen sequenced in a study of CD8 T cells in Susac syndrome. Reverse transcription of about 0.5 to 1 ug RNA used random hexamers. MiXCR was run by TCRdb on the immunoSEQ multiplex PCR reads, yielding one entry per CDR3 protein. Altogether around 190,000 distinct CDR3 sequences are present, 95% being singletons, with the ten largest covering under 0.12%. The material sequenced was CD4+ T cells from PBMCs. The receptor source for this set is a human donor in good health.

This CDR3 is CASSFLSPSGEQYF. For the CDR3, the DNA is TGTGCCAGCAGCTTCCTGTCCCCGTCCGGCGAGCAGTACTTC. The chain has TRBV7-2 and TRBJ2-7; D remains unclear. Germline lookup yields CDR1 SGHTA and CDR2 FQGNSA. The CDR3 length is 14 residues. The V end lost 3 bases, the J end lost 6 bases, and 15 bases lay between the germline ends.

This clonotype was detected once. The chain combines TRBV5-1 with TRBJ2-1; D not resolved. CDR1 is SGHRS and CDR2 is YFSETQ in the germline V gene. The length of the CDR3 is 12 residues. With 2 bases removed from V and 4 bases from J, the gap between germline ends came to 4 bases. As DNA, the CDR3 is TGCGCCAGCAGCTTACAGTACAATGAGCAGTTCTTC. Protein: CASSLQYNEQFF.